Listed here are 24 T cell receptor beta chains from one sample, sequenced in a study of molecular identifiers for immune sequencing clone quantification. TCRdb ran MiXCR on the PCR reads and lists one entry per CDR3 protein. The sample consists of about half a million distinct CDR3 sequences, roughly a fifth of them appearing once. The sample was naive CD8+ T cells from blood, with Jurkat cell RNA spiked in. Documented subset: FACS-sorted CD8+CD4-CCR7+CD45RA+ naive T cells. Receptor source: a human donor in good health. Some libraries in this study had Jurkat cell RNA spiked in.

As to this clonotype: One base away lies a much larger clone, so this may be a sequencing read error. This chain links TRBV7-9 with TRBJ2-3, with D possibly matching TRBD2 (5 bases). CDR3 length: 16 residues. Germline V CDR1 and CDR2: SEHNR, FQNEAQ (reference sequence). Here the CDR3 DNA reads TGTGCCAGCAGCCTACCGTGGGTTCCTAGCACAGATGCGCAGTATTTT. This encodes CASSLPWVPSTDAQYF.

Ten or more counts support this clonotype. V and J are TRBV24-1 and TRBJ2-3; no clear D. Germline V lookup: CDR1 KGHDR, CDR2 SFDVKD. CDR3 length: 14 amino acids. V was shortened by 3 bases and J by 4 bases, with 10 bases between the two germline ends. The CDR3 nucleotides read TGTGCCACCAGTGATCTCCTCCCCCCAGATACGCAGTATTTT. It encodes CATSDLLPPDTQYF.

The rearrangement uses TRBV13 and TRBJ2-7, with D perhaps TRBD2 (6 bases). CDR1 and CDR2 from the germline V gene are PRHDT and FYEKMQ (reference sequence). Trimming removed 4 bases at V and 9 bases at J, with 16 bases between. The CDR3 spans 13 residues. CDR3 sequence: CASSYGTAGGQYF. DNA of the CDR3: TGTGCCAGCAGCTACGGGACTGCCGGCGGGCAGTACTTC.

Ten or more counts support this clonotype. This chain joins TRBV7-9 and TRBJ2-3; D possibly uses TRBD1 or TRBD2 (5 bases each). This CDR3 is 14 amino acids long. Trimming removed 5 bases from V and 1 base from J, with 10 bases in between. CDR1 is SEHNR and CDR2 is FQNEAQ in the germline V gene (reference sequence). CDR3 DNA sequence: TGTGCCAGCAGCCCCTTGGGGGGCACAGATACGCAGTATTTT. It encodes CASSPLGGTDTQYF.

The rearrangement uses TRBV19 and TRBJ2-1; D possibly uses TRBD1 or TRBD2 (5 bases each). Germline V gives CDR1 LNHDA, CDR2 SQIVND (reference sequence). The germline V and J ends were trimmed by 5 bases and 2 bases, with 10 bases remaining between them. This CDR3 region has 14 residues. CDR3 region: CASSWGNTYNEQFF. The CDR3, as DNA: TGTGCCAGTAGTTGGGGGAACACCTACAATGAGCAGTTCTTC.

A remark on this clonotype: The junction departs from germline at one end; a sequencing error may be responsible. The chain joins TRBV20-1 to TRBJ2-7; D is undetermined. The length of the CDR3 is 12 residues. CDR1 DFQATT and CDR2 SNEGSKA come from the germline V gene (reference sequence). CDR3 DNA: TGCGGTGCTCCCCTCGTTTCGGGCGAGCAGTACTTC. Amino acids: CGAPLVSGEQYF.

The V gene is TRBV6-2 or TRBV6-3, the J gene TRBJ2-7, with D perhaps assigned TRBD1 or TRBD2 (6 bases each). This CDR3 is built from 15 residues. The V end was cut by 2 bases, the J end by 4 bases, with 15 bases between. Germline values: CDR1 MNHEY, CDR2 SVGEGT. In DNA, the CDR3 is TGTGCCAGCAGTTACGGGATAGGGGGGTCATACGAGCAGTACTTC. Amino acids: CASSYGIGGSYEQYF.

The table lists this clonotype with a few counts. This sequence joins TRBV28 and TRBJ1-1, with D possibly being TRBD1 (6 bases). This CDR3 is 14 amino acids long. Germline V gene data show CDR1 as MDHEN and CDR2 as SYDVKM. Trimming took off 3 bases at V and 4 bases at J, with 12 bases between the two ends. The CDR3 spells CASSFRGISTEAFF. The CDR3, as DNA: TGTGCCAGCAGTTTTAGGGGGATATCCACTGAAGCTTTCTTT.

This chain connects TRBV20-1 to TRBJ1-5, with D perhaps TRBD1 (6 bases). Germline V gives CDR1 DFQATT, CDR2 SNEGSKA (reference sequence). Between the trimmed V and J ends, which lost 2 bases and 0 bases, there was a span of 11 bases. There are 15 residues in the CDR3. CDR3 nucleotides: TGCAGTGCTAGACAGGGGCTAAATAGCAATCAGCCCCAGCATTTT. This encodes CSARQGLNSNQPQHF.

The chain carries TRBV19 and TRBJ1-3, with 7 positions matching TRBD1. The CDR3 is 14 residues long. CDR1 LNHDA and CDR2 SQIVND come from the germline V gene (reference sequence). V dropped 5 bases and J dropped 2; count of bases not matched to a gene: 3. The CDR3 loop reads CASSEGGPGNTIYF. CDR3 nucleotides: TGTGCCAGTAGTGAAGGGGGCCCTGGAAACACCATATATTTT. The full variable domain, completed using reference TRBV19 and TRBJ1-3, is DGGITQSPKYLFRKEGQNVTLSCEQNLNHDAMYWYRQDPGQGLRLIYYSQIVNDFQKGDIAEGYSVSREKKESFPLTVTSAQKNPTAFYLCASSEGGPGNTIYFGEGSWLTVV.

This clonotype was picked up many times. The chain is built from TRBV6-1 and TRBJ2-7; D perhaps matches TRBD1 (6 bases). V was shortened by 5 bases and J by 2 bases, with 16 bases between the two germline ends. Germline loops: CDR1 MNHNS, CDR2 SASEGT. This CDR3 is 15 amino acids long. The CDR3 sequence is CASSFYQGSTYEQYF. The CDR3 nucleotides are TGTGCCAGCAGTTTCTACCAGGGGTCAACCTACGAGCAGTACTTC.

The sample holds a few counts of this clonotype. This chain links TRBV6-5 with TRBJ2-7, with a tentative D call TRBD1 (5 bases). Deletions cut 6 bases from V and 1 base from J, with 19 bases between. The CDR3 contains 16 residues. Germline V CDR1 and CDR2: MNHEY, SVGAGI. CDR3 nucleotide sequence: TGTGCCAGCAGAAGCCTAGGGGTTTCAGAATCCTACGAGCAGTACTTC. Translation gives CASRSLGVSESYEQYF.

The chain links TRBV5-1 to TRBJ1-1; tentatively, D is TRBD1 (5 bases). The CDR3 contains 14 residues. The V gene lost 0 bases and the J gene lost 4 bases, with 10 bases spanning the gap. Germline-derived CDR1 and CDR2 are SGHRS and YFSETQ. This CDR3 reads CASSLAPGRTEAFF. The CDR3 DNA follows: TGCGCCAGCAGCTTGGCGCCGGGACGCACTGAAGCTTTCTTT.

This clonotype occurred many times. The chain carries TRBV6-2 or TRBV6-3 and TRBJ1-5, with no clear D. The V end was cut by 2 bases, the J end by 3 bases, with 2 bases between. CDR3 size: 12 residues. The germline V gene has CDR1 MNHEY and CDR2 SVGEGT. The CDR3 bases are TGTGCCAGCAGTTACGACAATCAGCCCCAGCATTTT. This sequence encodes CASSYDNQPQHF.

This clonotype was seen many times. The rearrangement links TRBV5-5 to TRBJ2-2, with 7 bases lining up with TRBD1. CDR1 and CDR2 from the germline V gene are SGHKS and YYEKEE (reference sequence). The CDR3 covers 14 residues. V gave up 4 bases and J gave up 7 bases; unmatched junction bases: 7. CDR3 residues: CASSLPTGVGELFF. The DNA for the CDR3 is TGTGCCAGCAGCCTTCCCACAGGGGTCGGGGAGCTGTTTTTT.

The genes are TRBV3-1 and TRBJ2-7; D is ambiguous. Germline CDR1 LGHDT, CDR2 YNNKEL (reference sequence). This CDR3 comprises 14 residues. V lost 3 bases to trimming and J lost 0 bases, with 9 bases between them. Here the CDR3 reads CASSQGRSSYEQYF. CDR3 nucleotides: TGTGCCAGCAGCCAGGGTCGTAGCTCCTACGAGCAGTACTTC.

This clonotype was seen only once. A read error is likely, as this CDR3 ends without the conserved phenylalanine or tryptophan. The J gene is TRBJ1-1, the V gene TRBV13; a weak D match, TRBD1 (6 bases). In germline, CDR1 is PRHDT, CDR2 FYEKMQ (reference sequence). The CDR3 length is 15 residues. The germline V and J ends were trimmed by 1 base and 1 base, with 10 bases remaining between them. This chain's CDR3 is CASSLEAGENTEAFL. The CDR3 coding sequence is TGTGCCAGCAGCTTAGAGGCAGGGGAGAACACTGAAGCTTTCCTT.

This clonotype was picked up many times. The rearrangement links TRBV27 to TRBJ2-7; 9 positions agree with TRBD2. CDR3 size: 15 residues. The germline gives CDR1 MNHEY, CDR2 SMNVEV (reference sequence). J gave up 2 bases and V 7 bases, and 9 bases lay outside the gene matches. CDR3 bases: TGTGCCAGCACCATTAGCGGGGGCCTACCCTACGAGCAGTACTTC. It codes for CASTISGGLPYEQYF.

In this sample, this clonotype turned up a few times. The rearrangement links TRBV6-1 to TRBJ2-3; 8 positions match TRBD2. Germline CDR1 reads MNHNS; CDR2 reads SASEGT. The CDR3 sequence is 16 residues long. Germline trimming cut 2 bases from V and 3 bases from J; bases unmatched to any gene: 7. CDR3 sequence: CASSELERGRTDTQYF. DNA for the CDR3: TGTGCCAGCAGTGAACTCGAGCGGGGGAGGACAGATACGCAGTATTTT.

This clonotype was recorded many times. This CDR3 is CASSSWTSGGQETQYF. CDR3 bases: TGTGCCAGCAGCTCCTGGACTAGCGGGGGGCAAGAGACCCAGTACTTC. This rearrangement joins TRBV13 to TRBJ2-5; TRBD2 aligns across 14 bases. The CDR3 is 16 amino acids. V gave up 4 bases and J gave up 2 bases; unmatched junction bases: 3. Germline values: CDR1 PRHDT, CDR2 FYEKMQ (reference sequence).

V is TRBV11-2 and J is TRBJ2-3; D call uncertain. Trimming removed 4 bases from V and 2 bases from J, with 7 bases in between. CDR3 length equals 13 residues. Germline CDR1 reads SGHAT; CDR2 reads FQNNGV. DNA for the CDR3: TGTGCCAGCAGCTACGTGGTCACAGATACGCAGTATTTT. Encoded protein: CASSYVVTDTQYF.

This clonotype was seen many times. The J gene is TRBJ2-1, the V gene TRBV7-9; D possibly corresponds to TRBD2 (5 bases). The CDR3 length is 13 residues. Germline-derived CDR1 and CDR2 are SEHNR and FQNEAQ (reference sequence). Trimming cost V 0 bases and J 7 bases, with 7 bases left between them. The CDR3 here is CASSLAPGNEQFF. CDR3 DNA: TGTGCCAGCAGCTTAGCTCCGGGGAATGAGCAGTTCTTC.

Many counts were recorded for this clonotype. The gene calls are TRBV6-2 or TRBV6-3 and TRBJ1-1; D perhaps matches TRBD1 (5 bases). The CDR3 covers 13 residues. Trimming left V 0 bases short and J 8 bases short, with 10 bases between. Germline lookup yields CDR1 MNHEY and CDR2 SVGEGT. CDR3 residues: CASSYSMGLEAFF. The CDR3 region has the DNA TGTGCCAGCAGTTACTCGATGGGACTAGAAGCTTTCTTT.

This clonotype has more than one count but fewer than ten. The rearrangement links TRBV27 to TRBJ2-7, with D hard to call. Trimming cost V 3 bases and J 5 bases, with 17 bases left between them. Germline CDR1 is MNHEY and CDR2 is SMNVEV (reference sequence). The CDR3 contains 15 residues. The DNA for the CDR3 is TGTGCCAGCAGTTTGAGACGGCCGCCAGGACACGAGCAGTACTTC. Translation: CASSLRRPPGHEQYF.